The 14 T cell receptor beta chains given below trace back to one sample, sequenced in a study of blood T cell repertoires in COVID-19. Using immunoSEQ multiplex PCR, the repertoire was profiled, and TCRdb retains in-frame clones only, with some absent. This sample has 180,000 or so clones; 87% occur once, and the top ten carry roughly 1.2%. The sequencing sample was made of PBMCs or T cells enriched from blood (not recorded which). These receptors came from a human donor with acute COVID-19. The donor label of this sample is uncertain.

The J gene is TRBJ2-3, the V gene TRBV7-2, with 11 bases fitting TRBD2. Germline V gene sequence: CDR1 SGHTA, CDR2 FQGNSA. After removal of 2 bases from V and 2 bases from J, the junction contained 6 bases not matched to a gene. CDR3 size: 17 residues. This CDR3 reads CASSLLGTSGSTDTQYF. The CDR3 coding sequence is TGTGCCAGCAGCTTATTGGGGACTAGCGGATCCACAGATACGCAGTATTTT. The entire variable domain, with the rest obtained from reference TRBV7-2 and TRBJ2-3, is as follows: GAGVSQSPSNKVTEKGKDVELRCDPISGHTALYWYRQSLGQGLEFLIYFQGNSAPDKSGLPSDRFSAERTGGSVSTLTIQRTQQEDSAVYLCASSLLGTSGSTDTQYFGPGTRLTVL.

This chain uses TRBV5-1 with TRBJ2-5, with a possible D match to TRBD1 (5 bases). Per germline, CDR1 SGHRS and CDR2 YFSETQ. The CDR3 has 17 amino acids. V was pared by 0 bases and J by 1 base, with 16 bases between. The CDR3 here is CASSLARQGDFQETQYF. The CDR3, as DNA: TGCGCCAGCAGCTTGGCCAGGCAGGGCGACTTCCAAGAGACCCAGTACTTC.

This CDR3 is CASSKSGGYGYTF. Here the CDR3 DNA reads TGTGCCAGCAGTAAGTCAGGGGGCTATGGCTACACCTTC. The chain recombines TRBV27 with TRBJ1-2; 7 nucleotides line up with TRBD1. V shed 5 bases, J shed 4 bases, and the junction held 4 bases outside the gene matches. Germline assignment: CDR1 MNHEY and CDR2 SMNVEV (reference sequence). This CDR3 contains 13 residues.

V usage is TRBV2 and J usage is TRBJ1-1, with 9 bases fitting TRBD1. The CDR3 totals 12 residues. Germline assignment: CDR1 SNHLY and CDR2 FYNNEI. V dropped 4 bases and J dropped 10; count of bases not matched to a gene: 4. Here the CDR3 DNA reads TGTGCCAGCAGTGTAGGGGACAGGGCAGCTTTCTTT. Protein product: CASSVGDRAAFF.

The CDR3 reads CASSLTDSPLHF. CDR3 in DNA: TGTGCCAGCAGCTTAACAGACTCACCCCTCCACTTT. This chain joins TRBV11-2 and TRBJ1-6; no definite D call. The CDR3 loop spans 12 amino acids. V shed 2 bases and J shed 10 bases, with 6 bases lying between them. Germline V lookup: CDR1 SGHAT, CDR2 FQNNGV.

This clone was observed a handful of times. Here the CDR3 DNA reads TGTGCCAGCGCCTATAGCTCCTACGAGCAGTACTTC. Translating it yields CASAYSSYEQYF. The chain employs TRBV6-5 and TRBJ2-7, with D unclear. Germline loops: CDR1 MNHEY, CDR2 SVGAGI. CDR3 length: 12 amino acids. Trimming pared 8 bases from V and 0 bases from J, leaving 8 bases between.

This chain joins TRBV11-2 and TRBJ1-2; D perhaps matches TRBD1 (5 bases). V shed 5 bases and J shed 5 bases, with 12 bases lying between them. CDR3 size: 13 residues. Germline CDR1 SGHAT, CDR2 FQNNGV. CDR3 bases: TGTGCCAGCAGCCCAGATGGGGGGTATGGCTACACCTTC. Amino acids: CASSPDGGYGYTF. Together with reference TRBV11-2 and TRBJ1-2, the CDR3 gives the full variable domain: EAGVAQSPRYKIIEKRQSVAFWCNPISGHATLYWYQQILGQGPKLLIQFQNNGVVDDSQLPKDRFSAERLKGVDSTLKIQPAKLEDSAVYLCASSPDGGYGYTFGSGTRLTVV.

This rearrangement joins TRBV4-1 to TRBJ1-2; 12 bases agree with TRBD1. Germline values: CDR1 MGHRA, CDR2 YSYEKL. V was pared by 1 base and J by 8 bases, with 5 bases of the junction left unmatched. The CDR3 runs 15 residues. CDR3 nucleotides: TGCGCCAGCAGCCAAGGGGGACAGGGGGCTAGCGGCTACACCTTC. Protein product: CASSQGGQGASGYTF.

This chain connects TRBV9 to TRBJ1-1; maybe TRBD1 (5 bases). Germline lookup yields CDR1 SGDLS and CDR2 YYNGEE. V was clipped by 0 bases and J by 1 base, with 7 bases between them. CDR3 length equals 14 residues. For the CDR3, the DNA is TGTGCCAGCAGCGTAGCGCAGGGGAACACTGAAGCTTTCTTT. Translation gives CASSVAQGNTEAFF.

The J gene is TRBJ1-6, the V gene TRBV30; perhaps TRBD1 as D (6 bases). This CDR3 has 14 amino acids. Trimming removed 3 bases from V and 10 bases from J, with 16 bases in between. Germline V CDR1 and CDR2: GTSNPN, SVGIG (reference sequence). CDR3 loop: CAWRESPQGSPLHF. The CDR3 region has the DNA TGTGCCTGGAGAGAAAGTCCCCAGGGGTCACCCCTCCACTTT.

This sequence joins TRBV5-1 and TRBJ2-1, with 9 nucleotides matching TRBD2. The CDR3 totals 16 residues. V shed 0 bases and J 6 bases; nucleotides not matched to a gene: 7. The germline V gene encodes CDR1 SGHRS and CDR2 YFSETQ. CDR3 in amino acids: CASSLAPGLAANEQFF. CDR3 DNA: TGCGCCAGCAGCTTGGCCCCGGGACTAGCAGCCAATGAGCAGTTCTTC.

The chain carries TRBV4-3 and TRBJ1-4; 7 bases are shared with TRBD1. Germline CDR1 and CDR2: LGHNA and YSLEER. Germline trimming cut 0 bases from V and 5 bases from J; bases unmatched to any gene: 9. The CDR3 has 17 amino acids. As DNA, the CDR3 is TGCGCCAGCAGCCAAGATCCTACAGGGGAATCCAATGAAAAACTGTTTTTT. It codes for CASSQDPTGESNEKLFF.

This clone was observed once. The V and J genes are TRBV30 and TRBJ2-3; TRBD2 is a possible D gene (6 bases). This CDR3 comprises 13 residues. V was trimmed by 4 bases and J by 2 bases, leaving 10 bases between them. CDR1 GTSNPN and CDR2 SVGIG come from the germline V gene (reference sequence). This CDR3 reads CAWTGVVTDTQYF. The CDR3, as DNA: TGTGCCTGGACGGGAGTCGTCACAGATACGCAGTATTTT.

This clone was seen only a few times. CDR3 sequence: CASSQVAGNTIYF. For the CDR3, the DNA is TGTGCCAGCAGCCAAGTAGCCGGAAACACCATATATTTT. The chain combines TRBV4-2 with TRBJ1-3; D unclear. There are 13 residues in the CDR3. Germline CDR1 and CDR2: LGHNA and YNFKEQ. Trimming stripped 1 base from V and 4 bases from J, with 5 bases between.